These T cell receptor beta chains were read from a single sample in a study of OX40 agonist ivuxolimab in advanced cancers. Profiling relied on immunoSEQ multiplex PCR, and the TCRdb table lists in-frame clones only, not all of them. The data hold about 79,000 clones, with roughly 84% observed a single time. The sequences come from CD4+ or CD8+ T cells sorted from blood, collected in a trial of the OX40 agonist ivuxolimab. Receptors originate from an adult with an advanced solid tumor such as melanoma, head and neck, liver or kidney cancer. Both conserved end residues are part of each CDR3. A D gene is named only where the DNA matches it firmly. Expanded clones are given a class, and other clones once, few, many or no size at all.

DNA: TGTGCCAGCAGCGGACGGACTAGCGGAAACTTTCAGTTCTTC
CDR3: CASSGRTSGNFQFF
J: TRBJ2-1
D: TRBD2
size: .
V: TRBV11-3

DNA: TGTGCCACCAGCAGAGATCGGAGCGGAGGGGAGCAGTACTTC
CDR3: CATSRDRSGGEQYF
J: TRBJ2-7
D: .
size: .
V: TRBV15

DNA: TGTGCCAGCAGCCTCTCCAGGGGAGCTAACTATGGCTACACCTTC
CDR3: CASSLSRGANYGYTF
J: TRBJ1-2
D: .
size: .
V: TRBV9

DNA: TGTGCCAGCAGCCCGAGTGGGGTGGGAAACACCATATATTTT
CDR3: CASSPSGVGNTIYF
J: TRBJ1-3
D: .
size: few
V: TRBV6-1

DNA: TGTGCCAGCGGGGGGACAAGTGCTGGCTACGAGCAGTACTTC
CDR3: CASGGTSAGYEQYF
J: TRBJ2-7
D: .
size: once
V: TRBV7-2

DNA: TGTGCCAGCAGTTACTCAGGGACGACCCTCGAGCAGTACTTC
CDR3: CASSYSGTTLEQYF
J: TRBJ2-7
D: .
size: .
V: TRBV6-6

DNA: TGCGCCAGCAGCCAACTATCTAGATCCCCCTCCTACGAGCAGTACTTC
CDR3: CASSQLSRSPSYEQYF
J: TRBJ2-7
D: .
size: .
V: TRBV4-1

DNA: TGTGCCAGCACCCCCGAATCCCTCGGGTACGAGCAGTACTTC
CDR3: CASTPESLGYEQYF
J: TRBJ2-7
D: .
size: .
V: TRBV21-1

DNA: TGTGCCAGTAGCTCTGGACAGTATCAGCCCCAGCATTTT
CDR3: CASSSGQYQPQHF
J: TRBJ1-5
D: .
size: .
V: TRBV19

DNA: TGTGCCAGCAGTTACCGGGACTACAATGAGCAGTTCTTC
CDR3: CASSYRDYNEQFF
J: TRBJ2-1
D: .
size: .
V: TRBV6-6

DNA: TGCGCCAGCAGCTTTGGTCAGAATCAGCCCCAGCATTTT
CDR3: CASSFGQNQPQHF
J: TRBJ1-5
D: .
size: .
V: TRBV5-1

DNA: TGTGCCAGCAGTTACTCGAGGTCGGGGCAAGAGACCCAGTACTTC
CDR3: CASSYSRSGQETQYF
J: TRBJ2-5
D: .
size: .
V: TRBV6-5

DNA: TGTGCCAGCAGCTTAAAACAGGTCTGGAGCCTCTCCGAGCAGTACTTC
CDR3: CASSLKQVWSLSEQYF
J: TRBJ2-7
D: .
size: .
V: TRBV5-8

DNA: TGTGCCAGCAGCGAGGGGGAAACCTACGAGCAGTACTTC
CDR3: CASSEGETYEQYF
J: TRBJ2-7
D: .
size: .
V: TRBV6-5

DNA: TGTGCCAGCAGCTTAGCTGGCGGGAGTTTGGAACAGTACTTC
CDR3: CASSLAGGSLEQYF
J: TRBJ2-7
D: TRBD2
size: .
V: TRBV7-9

DNA: TGTGCCAGCAGCTGGTCCAGTGAGCAGTTCTTC
CDR3: CASSWSSEQFF
J: TRBJ2-1
D: .
size: .
V: TRBV5-6

DNA: TGTGCCAGCAGTGAATCGGGCATTTGGTACGAGCAGTACTTC
CDR3: CASSESGIWYEQYF
J: TRBJ2-7
D: .
size: .
V: TRBV2

DNA: TGTGCCTGGAGTGTGGGGGTGGGGAACAATGAGCAGTTCTTC
CDR3: CAWSVGVGNNEQFF
J: TRBJ2-1
D: .
size: once
V: TRBV30

DNA: TGTGCCAGCTCACCACCGGGTAATACGCAGTATTTT
CDR3: CASSPPGNTQYF
J: TRBJ2-3
D: .
size: .
V: TRBV18

DNA: TGTGCTAGCAGCTCGGGGGTGGGTGAGCAGTTCTTC
CDR3: CASSSGVGEQFF
J: TRBJ2-1
D: .
size: .
V: TRBV7-7

DNA: TGTGCCAGCAGCCAACTCTCTAACAATGAGCAGTTCTTC
CDR3: CASSQLSNNEQFF
J: TRBJ2-1
D: .
size: .
V: TRBV28

DNA: TGTGCCAGCAGCTTATCGACAGGGATTGGTTACGAGCAGTACTTC
CDR3: CASSLSTGIGYEQYF
J: TRBJ2-7
D: TRBD1
size: .
V: TRBV7-2

DNA: TGTGCCAGCGGGACAGGGACAACCTACGAGCAGTACTTC
CDR3: CASGTGTTYEQYF
J: TRBJ2-7
D: TRBD1
size: few
V: TRBV28

DNA: TGTGCCAGCAGCTCGGGACTTAACAATGAGCAGTTCTTC
CDR3: CASSSGLNNEQFF
J: TRBJ2-1
D: .
size: .
V: TRBV11-3

DNA: TGTGCCAGCAGCCCGACTGGATCATTGGGGTCCTACGAGCAGTACTTC
CDR3: CASSPTGSLGSYEQYF
J: TRBJ2-7
D: .
size: .
V: TRBV9

DNA: TGTGCCAGCAGTTTATGGGGGACATCGGGGGGCGAGAGCTATGGCTACACCTTC
CDR3: CASSLWGTSGGESYGYTF
J: TRBJ1-2
D: .
size: .
V: TRBV27

DNA: TGTGCCAGCAGCTCGGGCAGGGCAGATGAGCAGTTCTTC
CDR3: CASSSGRADEQFF
J: TRBJ2-1
D: .
size: .
V: TRBV11-2

DNA: TGTGCCAGCAGTGAATGGCCAGGGAACTATGGCTACACCTTC
CDR3: CASSEWPGNYGYTF
J: TRBJ1-2
D: .
size: .
V: TRBV25-1

DNA: TGCGCCAGCAGCCTAAGAGGGGAGGGGGCAATACGGACCGGGGAGCTGTTTTTT
CDR3: CASSLRGEGAIRTGELFF
J: TRBJ2-2
D: .
size: .
V: TRBV4-1

DNA: TGTGCCAGCAGGGAGGGAGGTAGCTACGAGCAGTACTTC
CDR3: CASREGGSYEQYF
J: TRBJ2-7
D: .
size: .
V: TRBV28

DNA: TGTGCCAGCAGTGAGGGGGACCCCTTGGTACCTTTT
CDR3: CASSEGDPLVPF
J: TRBJ2-3
D: .
size: .
V: TRBV2

DNA: TGTGCCAGTAGTACCGACAGGGAATACTACAATGAGCAGTTCTTC
CDR3: CASSTDREYYNEQFF
J: TRBJ2-1
D: TRBD1
size: .
V: TRBV19

DNA: TGTGCCAGCAGCTTGGTCGTCGGGGAGCTGTTTTTT
CDR3: CASSLVVGELFF
J: TRBJ2-2
D: .
size: once
V: TRBV5-4

DNA: TGTGCCAGTACCCACCGGGACAGGGAATTTCCCGGGGAGCTGTTTTTT
CDR3: CASTHRDREFPGELFF
J: TRBJ2-2
D: TRBD1
size: .
V: TRBV19

DNA: TGCGCCAGCAGCTCCCGGACTAGCGGGACAGGAAGCTCCTACGAGCAGTACTTC
CDR3: CASSSRTSGTGSSYEQYF
J: TRBJ2-7
D: TRBD2
size: once
V: TRBV5-4

DNA: TGTGCCAGCAGCTCCGGCCCGGCCCTGGGGGGCAGTGAGCAGTTCTTC
CDR3: CASSSGPALGGSEQFF
J: TRBJ2-1
D: .
size: .
V: TRBV7-6

DNA: TGCGCCAGCAGGGCTAGCGGAGGGGCCGGGGAGCTGTTTTTT
CDR3: CASRASGGAGELFF
J: TRBJ2-2
D: TRBD2
size: .
V: TRBV5-1

DNA: TGCGCCAGCAGCTTGGAGGGTCAGGGCGTCGAGCAGTACTTC
CDR3: CASSLEGQGVEQYF
J: TRBJ2-7
D: .
size: .
V: TRBV5-1

DNA: TGTGCCAGCAGCTTAGGCGGGGAGGAGGATACGCAGTATTTT
CDR3: CASSLGGEEDTQYF
J: TRBJ2-3
D: .
size: .
V: TRBV7-3

DNA: TGTGCCAGCGTAATCCACTCAGGGGGCCAAACCAAAAACATTCAGTACTTC
CDR3: CASVIHSGGQTKNIQYF
J: TRBJ2-4
D: TRBD1
size: .
V: TRBV7-3

DNA: TGTGCCAGCAGCTTAGCATGGGGCGCCAATGAGCAGTTCTTC
CDR3: CASSLAWGANEQFF
J: TRBJ2-1
D: .
size: .
V: TRBV7-2

DNA: TGTGCCAGCAGCCGGGATTTCGAGCAGTACTTC
CDR3: CASSRDFEQYF
J: TRBJ2-7
D: .
size: .
V: TRBV5-5

DNA: TGTGCCAGCAGTACGACCGGGACAGGGGACCACGAGCAGTACTTC
CDR3: CASSTTGTGDHEQYF
J: TRBJ2-7
D: TRBD1
size: .
V: TRBV6-6

DNA: TGTGCCAGCAGTTCCCCCCAAAACGGGACCTACAATGAGCAGTTCTTC
CDR3: CASSSPQNGTYNEQFF
J: TRBJ2-1
D: .
size: .
V: TRBV27

DNA: TGTGCCAGCAGTTACAGAGCTGGGAGTCAGCCCCAGCATTTT
CDR3: CASSYRAGSQPQHF
J: TRBJ1-5
D: .
size: few
V: TRBV6-5

DNA: TGTGCCAGCATGGTACTGGAGACCCAGTACTTC
CDR3: CASMVLETQYF
J: TRBJ2-5
D: .
size: .
V: TRBV2

DNA: TGCGCCAGCAGCCAAGACGGCTCGAATGCGGACCATGAAGCTTTCTTT
CDR3: CASSQDGSNADHEAFF
J: TRBJ1-1
D: .
size: .
V: TRBV4-1

DNA: TGTGCCAGCAGTTTAGGAGGCAGCCAAGAGACCCAGTACTTC
CDR3: CASSLGGSQETQYF
J: TRBJ2-5
D: .
size: .
V: TRBV28

DNA: TGCGCCAGCAGCCAGGCTTCCGGGAGGTGGGAGCAGTACTTC
CDR3: CASSQASGRWEQYF
J: TRBJ2-7
D: TRBD2
size: .
V: TRBV4-1

DNA: TGTGCCAGCAGCTCAGACCTGGCCTTTGGGCAGTTCTTC
CDR3: CASSSDLAFGQFF
J: TRBJ2-1
D: .
size: .
V: TRBV7-2

DNA: TGTGCCAGCAGTTCCGAGCCGGGCTATGGCTACACCTTC
CDR3: CASSSEPGYGYTF
J: TRBJ1-2
D: .
size: .
V: TRBV6-6

DNA: TGTGCCTCAGTTTCTCGCGGATTACGGTACAATGAGCAGTTCTTC
CDR3: CASVSRGLRYNEQFF
J: TRBJ2-1
D: .
size: .
V: TRBV19

DNA: TGTGCCAGTCTAGGGGGGCCGCACTTTCCCTACGAGCAGTACTTC
CDR3: CASLGGPHFPYEQYF
J: TRBJ2-7
D: .
size: once
V: TRBV28

DNA: TGTGCCAGCAGCTTTAGTTCGGGTCAGGGGAAAAACATTCAGTACTTC
CDR3: CASSFSSGQGKNIQYF
J: TRBJ2-4
D: .
size: .
V: TRBV7-2

DNA: TGTGCCAGCAGTTTATTGGGAGGTGGGACCCAGTACTTC
CDR3: CASSLLGGGTQYF
J: TRBJ2-5
D: .
size: .
V: TRBV28

DNA: TGTGCCAGCAGCCGAAGAGGGACCTCTATATTCTCTGGGGCCAACGTCCTGACTTTC
CDR3: CASSRRGTSIFSGANVLTF
J: TRBJ2-6
D: .
size: .
V: TRBV27

DNA: TGTGCCACCAGCAGGGAAAGAGGGAACCAAGAGACCCAGTACTTC
CDR3: CATSRERGNQETQYF
J: TRBJ2-5
D: .
size: .
V: TRBV15

DNA: TGTGCCAGCAGTTTCACTCTACAAGTCCCAGATGAAAAACTGTTTTTT
CDR3: CASSFTLQVPDEKLFF
J: TRBJ1-4
D: .
size: .
V: TRBV28

DNA: TGTGCCACCAGATCAGGGGGGCTAACCGGGGAGCTGTTTTTT
CDR3: CATRSGGLTGELFF
J: TRBJ2-2
D: .
size: .
V: TRBV15

DNA: TGCGCCAGCAGCCAAGTGCAGGGGGGTTTATCTAGCTACTCTGGGGCCAACGTCCTGACTTTC
CDR3: CASSQVQGGLSSYSGANVLTF
J: TRBJ2-6
D: .
size: .
V: TRBV4-1